The source of this T cell receptor beta chain is a study of control samples from healthy donors and cancer patients. TCRdb keeps only in-frame clones here, not all; method: immunoSEQ multiplex PCR. The table lists roughly 120,000 clones, more than 85% of them singletons. Germline CDR1 and CDR2: MNHNY and SVGAGI (reference sequence). V shed 6 bases and J 6 bases; nucleotides not matched to a gene: 8. CDR3 length equals 14 residues. The source of this sequence is a man aged 45-60 years with head and neck cancer. The chain couples TRBV6-6 to TRBJ2-4; 7 positions agree with TRBD2. The sample was PBMCs. The CDR3 DNA sequence: TGTGCCAGCAGACCCGGGGGGTCCGGAAACATTCAGTACTTC. This gives the protein CASRPGGSGNIQYF.